This T cell receptor (beta chain) was identified in a study of cytomegalovirus exposure and HLA in healthy donors. Study-wide points: Later analysis demonstrated an association between a missense DCLRE1C variant and TCR beta V- and J-gene trimming. It emerged from a later analysis that several of the most significant clusters appeared to be linked to common viral pathogens.

Donors likely had unrecorded immune exposures despite being nominally healthy when sampled. Germline lookup yields CDR1 SNHLY and CDR2 FYNNEI. Trimming cost V 8 bases and J 5 bases, with 9 bases left between them. The CDR3 consists of 12 residues. The PCR made use of 60 Vbeta and 13 Jbeta primers. Sequenced by immunoSEQ multiplex PCR; TCRdb stores in-frame clones only, minus some. The sample lists about 82,000 clones; approximately 68% were seen once. This clone was seen a handful of times. The antigen is not known. This TCR was sampled from a woman in her fifties or sixties in good health and CMV-seropositive. Input material: PBMCs. The V and J genes are TRBV2 and TRBJ1-4; a possible D gene is TRBD1 (6 bases). DNA of the CDR3: TGTGCCAGCCTGGGGGCGAATGAAAAACTGTTTTTT. Translated, it gives CASLGANEKLFF.